Presented here are 5 T cell receptor beta chains from one specimen sequenced in a study of T cells in Graves' hyperthyroidism and ophthalmopathy. Amplified TCR beta CDR3 regions came from RNA transcripts. RT-PCR in the first round (using the HTBI primer set) targeted the TCR CDR3. Via MiXCR, TCRdb re-called the multiplex PCR reads, giving one row per CDR3 protein. The sample lists 450,000 to 700,000 distinct CDR3 sequences, under 60% occurring once. The specimen was peripheral blood or thyroid tissue (not recorded which). The source is an adult woman with Graves' disease, either hyperthyroidism or ophthalmopathy (not recorded which).

This clonotype was seen ten or more times. The chain couples TRBV7-2 to TRBJ2-5; D is perhaps TRBD2 (5 bases). Germline lookup yields CDR1 SGHTA and CDR2 FQGNSA. The CDR3 is made up of 14 amino acids. Trimming left V 6 bases short and J 4 bases short, with 15 bases between. CDR3 amino acids: CASSWGVLLETQYF. The CDR3 DNA is TGTGCCAGCAGTTGGGGAGTTCTTTTAGAGACCCAGTACTTC.

This clonotype was recorded many times. The rearrangement joins TRBV7-9 to TRBJ1-1; D is unresolved. The germline CDR1 and CDR2 sequences are SEHNR and FQNEAQ (reference sequence). The germline V and J ends were trimmed by 4 bases and 7 bases, with 10 bases remaining between them. This CDR3 region has 12 residues. The CDR3 loop is CASSSMGVEAFF. In nucleotides, the CDR3 is TGTGCCAGCAGCTCGATGGGTGTTGAAGCTTTCTTT.

This clonotype was seen ten or more times. The V and J genes are TRBV4-1 and TRBJ1-5; D may be TRBD1 (5 bases). The CDR3 runs to 15 residues. CDR1 MGHRA and CDR2 YSYEKL come from the germline V gene. Between the trimmed V and J ends, which lost 3 bases and 7 bases, there was a span of 16 bases. CDR3 amino acids: CASSHPGELGQPQHF. In DNA, the CDR3 is TGCGCCAGCAGCCATCCGGGGGAGTTGGGGCAGCCCCAGCATTTT.

This clonotype appeared a few times. The rearrangement joins TRBV24-1 to TRBJ1-1, with 7 bases identical to TRBD1. The length of the CDR3 is 15 residues. Unmatched junction bases numbered 6, after V lost 3 bases and J lost 3 bases. CDR1 is KGHDR, CDR2 SFDVKD, per germline. CDR3 region: CATSDNRDSHTEAFF. The CDR3 DNA reads TGTGCCACCAGTGATAACCGGGACAGTCACACTGAAGCTTTCTTT.

This clonotype was picked up many times. CDR3 protein: CASSDLGVGETQYF. In DNA, the CDR3 is TGTGCCAGCAGTGATTTAGGGGTCGGAGAGACCCAGTACTTC. This chain uses TRBV2 with TRBJ2-5; D possibly corresponds to TRBD1 (5 bases). Germline V gives CDR1 SNHLY, CDR2 FYNNEI. V lost 3 bases, J lost 4 bases, and 12 bases lay in between. The CDR3 is made up of 14 amino acids.